One sample yielded the 27 T cell receptor beta chains listed below, sequenced in a study of T cell responses to AZD1222 COVID-19 vaccine. TCRdb's copy holds only in-frame clones and misses some; the assay was immunoSEQ multiplex PCR. Here the sample spans roughly 110,000 clones, 92% being singletons. The sequencing here drew on peripheral blood, taken 28 days after the second AZD1222 dose. The source is an adult who received the AZD1222 COVID-19 vaccine.

Here the CDR3 DNA reads TGTGCCAGCAGTCCCGGGACAGGGCCGGATGAGCAGTTCTTC. Its translation: CASSPGTGPDEQFF. This sequence joins TRBV7-9 and TRBJ2-1, with 9 bases that match TRBD1. V shed 6 bases and J 8 bases; nucleotides not matched to a gene: 8. CDR1 and CDR2 from the germline V gene are SEHNR and FQNEAQ (reference sequence). The CDR3 has 14 residues.

This chain connects TRBV15 to TRBJ2-7, with D possibly TRBD2 on 6 matching bases. The V end was cut by 3 bases, the J end by 7 bases, with 19 bases between. Germline CDR1 is LNHNV and CDR2 is YYDKDF (reference sequence). The CDR3 length is 15 residues. CDR3 sequence reads: CATSREPRTGGEQYF. In nucleotides, the CDR3 is TGTGCCACCAGCAGGGAACCCAGGACCGGGGGAGAGCAGTACTTC.

The chain joins TRBV6-5 to TRBJ1-2; no firm D call. Trimming took 6 bases from V and 6 from J, leaving 17 bases between them. Germline V gene sequence: CDR1 MNHEY, CDR2 SVGAGI. The CDR3 length is 14 residues. The CDR3 loop reads CASSLERGSHGYTF. CDR3 nucleotides: TGTGCCAGCAGCCTCGAGCGAGGGTCCCATGGCTACACCTTC.

The rearrangement uses TRBV29-1 and TRBJ1-2; the match to TRBD1 covers 12 bases. Germline CDR1 SQVTM, CDR2 ANQGSEA. This CDR3 contains 15 residues. V was pared by 4 bases and J by 2 bases, with 5 bases of the junction left unmatched. In DNA form, the CDR3 reads TGCAGCGTTGTCGGGGACAGGGGGCGGAACTATGGCTACACCTTC. Translation gives CSVVGDRGRNYGYTF.

The rearrangement links TRBV6-5 to TRBJ2-6; D remains unclear. Germline V gives CDR1 MNHEY, CDR2 SVGAGI. The V end lost 4 bases, the J end lost 3 bases, and 7 bases lay between the germline ends. CDR3 length: 14 residues. Here the CDR3 reads CASSSRGGANVLTF. The CDR3 nucleotides are TGTGCCAGCAGTTCCCGTGGTGGGGCCAACGTCCTGACTTTC.

The chain employs TRBV2 and TRBJ2-7, with D possibly matching TRBD1 (6 bases). Germline CDR1 is SNHLY and CDR2 is FYNNEI. The CDR3 has 13 amino acids. Trimming removed 6 bases at V and 1 base at J, with 10 bases between. The CDR3 is CASRETGSYEQYF. CDR3 nucleotide sequence: TGTGCCAGCAGAGAGACAGGTTCCTACGAGCAGTACTTC.

The chain couples TRBV19 to TRBJ1-5; D possibly corresponds to TRBD1 (6 bases). Germline V gene sequence: CDR1 LNHDA, CDR2 SQIVND (reference sequence). The CDR3 consists of 16 residues. The germline V and J ends were trimmed by 0 bases and 4 bases, with 13 bases remaining between them. CDR3 sequence: CASSIEGVRGNQPQHF. For the CDR3, the DNA is TGTGCCAGTAGTATAGAAGGGGTGAGGGGGAATCAGCCCCAGCATTTT.

The chain links TRBV25-1 to TRBJ1-4; D is unresolved. The CDR3 is made up of 12 amino acids. V shed 11 bases and J shed 7 bases, with 14 bases lying between them. The V gene's germline CDR1 is MGHDK and CDR2 SYGVNS. CDR3 sequence reads: CASRYGVEKLFF. In DNA form, the CDR3 reads TGTGCCTCCCGGTATGGAGTTGAAAAACTGTTTTTT.

As DNA, the CDR3 is TGTGCCAGCAGCTTATTACCTAGCGGGACGATCGATGAGCAGTTCTTC. Translation: CASSLLPSGTIDEQFF. The rearrangement uses TRBV7-7 and TRBJ2-1; 9 bases agree with TRBD2. The V and J ends lost 2 bases and 8 bases, in that order; junction bases with no gene match: 10. The germline gives CDR1 SSHAT, CDR2 FNYEAQ (reference sequence). The CDR3 extends over 16 amino acids. Together with reference TRBV7-7 and TRBJ2-1, the CDR3 gives the full variable domain: GAGVSQSPRYKVTKRGQDVTLRCDPISSHATLYWYQQALGQGPEFLTYFNYEAQPDKSGLPSDRFSAERPEGSISTLTIQRTEQRDSAMYRCASSLLPSGTIDEQFFGPGTRLTVL.

The gene calls are TRBV7-3 and TRBJ2-1; D assignment may be TRBD1 or TRBD2 (5 bases each). Germline assignment: CDR1 SGHTA and CDR2 FQGTGA. V was cut by 6 bases and J by 7 bases, with 19 bases left in between. CDR3 length: 15 amino acids. CDR3 DNA sequence: TGTGCCAGCAGTCCCTTCATTGGGGACCTGAATGAGCAGTTCTTC. Translating gives CASSPFIGDLNEQFF.

CDR3 protein: CATSDFGGSTDTQYF. In DNA, the CDR3 is TGTGCCACCAGTGATTTTGGGGGAAGCACAGATACGCAGTATTTT. V is TRBV24-1 and J is TRBJ2-3; D is possibly TRBD1 or TRBD2 (5 bases each). With 1 base removed from V and 0 bases from J, the gap between germline ends came to 7 bases. The germline CDR1 and CDR2 sequences are KGHDR and SFDVKD. This CDR3 is built from 15 residues.

This clone was observed a handful of times. The gene calls are TRBV6-2 or TRBV6-3 and TRBJ2-3, with D unresolved. V was shortened by 6 bases and J by 1 base, with 8 bases between the two germline ends. Germline V gene lookup returns CDR1 MNHEY and CDR2 SVGEGT. The CDR3 has 13 residues. CDR3: CASSLDGTDTQYF. The CDR3 nucleotides read TGTGCCAGCAGCCTGGACGGCACAGATACGCAGTATTTT.

A single count supports this clone. V is TRBV21-1 and J is TRBJ2-7; the table gives TRBD2 as D, unverified against the DNA. TRBV21-1 is deemed a pseudogene. This CDR3 comprises 16 residues. Here the CDR3 reads CASSPSPAGGPHEQYF. CDR3 in DNA: TGTGCCAGCAGCCCCTCTCCAGCGGGGGGGCCCCACGAGCAGTACTTC.

V gene TRBV2 combines with J gene TRBJ2-2; D is uncertain. Trimming shortened V by 6 bases and J by 2 bases, and 25 bases separated the two germline ends. Looked up from germline, CDR1 is SNHLY and CDR2 is FYNNEI. The CDR3 runs 19 residues. CDR3 bases: TGTGCCAGCAGCAAAGAAAATGCGGCTATCAGTTCTAACACCGGGGAGCTGTTTTTT. It codes for CASSKENAAISSNTGELFF.

This chain connects TRBV27 to TRBJ2-7; D may be TRBD1 (6 bases). V was clipped by 3 bases and J by 1 base, with 25 bases between them. The CDR3 length is 19 residues. CDR1 MNHEY and CDR2 SMNVEV come from the germline V gene (reference sequence). The CDR3 nucleotides are TGTGCCAGCAGTTTGAAGTTGGTTGGAGGACAGCGAACTTCCTACGAGCAGTACTTC. The encoded protein is CASSLKLVGGQRTSYEQYF.

The chain couples TRBV19 to TRBJ1-4, with D perhaps matching TRBD1 (6 bases). V lost 4 bases to trimming and J lost 14 bases, with 11 bases between them. This CDR3 is 11 amino acids long. Germline V gives CDR1 LNHDA, CDR2 SQIVND (reference sequence). For the CDR3, the DNA is TGTGCCAGTAGTACCAGACAGGCGCTGTTTTTT. Translating gives CASSTRQALFF.

The chain uses TRBV4-2 and TRBJ2-3; possibly TRBD2 for D (6 bases). The germline V gene encodes CDR1 LGHNA and CDR2 YNFKEQ. This CDR3 region has 17 residues. V gave up 0 bases and J gave up 3 bases, with 16 bases separating them. CDR3: CASSQDLMTSTTDTQYF. CDR3 coding DNA: TGTGCCAGCAGCCAAGATCTGATGACTAGTACGACAGATACGCAGTATTTT.

J is TRBJ2-1 and V is TRBV6-5, with 13 bases matching TRBD2. Germline trimming cut 7 bases from V and 7 bases from J; bases unmatched to any gene: 7. The length of the CDR3 is 15 residues. Germline V gives CDR1 MNHEY, CDR2 SVGAGI. The CDR3 reads CASNRLAGGQNEQFF. DNA of the CDR3: TGTGCCAGCAACCGACTAGCGGGAGGCCAAAATGAGCAGTTCTTC.

As for this clone: This specimen includes other DNA sequences encoding the same CDR3. The rearrangement uses TRBV18 and TRBJ1-1; D unclear. This CDR3 contains 14 residues. V lost 2 bases and J lost 0, with 7 bases in between. CDR1 is KGHSH, CDR2 LQKENI, per germline. The chain's CDR3 is CASSPAQLNTEAFF. Written as DNA, the CDR3 is TGTGCCAGCTCACCAGCCCAACTGAACACTGAAGCTTTCTTT.

This chain links TRBV6-2 or TRBV6-3 with TRBJ1-1, with no clear D. Looked up from germline, CDR1 is MNHEY and CDR2 is SVGEGT. This CDR3 comprises 13 residues. The germline V and J ends were trimmed by 4 bases and 0 bases, with 6 bases remaining between them. CDR3 region: CASSSGMNTEAFF. CDR3 DNA sequence: TGTGCCAGCAGTTCCGGGATGAACACTGAAGCTTTCTTT.

The chain couples TRBV29-1 to TRBJ2-5; tentative D call: TRBD1 (6 bases). The germline V gene has CDR1 SQVTM and CDR2 ANQGSEA. This CDR3 is built from 14 residues. With 3 bases removed from V and 2 bases from J, the gap between germline ends came to 13 bases. The CDR3: CSVDLGARQETQYF. The CDR3 DNA follows: TGCAGCGTTGATTTGGGGGCTAGGCAAGAGACCCAGTACTTC.

CDR3 amino acids: CAWSSGTGANVLTF. The CDR3 DNA is TGTGCCTGGAGTTCGGGGACTGGGGCCAACGTCCTGACTTTC. J is TRBJ2-6 and V is TRBV30, with a tentative D call TRBD2 (5 bases). The germline V gene encodes CDR1 GTSNPN and CDR2 SVGIG (reference sequence). The V end lost 2 bases, the J end lost 2 bases, and 7 bases lay between the germline ends. The CDR3 consists of 14 residues.

This chain connects TRBV3-1 (or the pseudogene TRBV3-2) to TRBJ1-1; TRBD1 agrees at 11 bases. The germline gives CDR1 LGHDT, CDR2 YNNKEL (reference sequence). V shed 2 bases and J 4 bases; nucleotides not matched to a gene: 6. The CDR3 extends over 16 amino acids. This chain's CDR3 is CASSQFRTGGGTEAFF. In DNA, the CDR3 is TGTGCCAGCAGCCAATTTCGGACAGGGGGCGGCACTGAAGCTTTCTTT.

This clone was observed a few times. The J gene is TRBJ2-3, the V gene TRBV9, with TRBD2 identical over 7 bases. The junction had 12 bases not matched to a gene; V was cut back by 3 bases and J by 5 bases. The germline gives CDR1 SGDLS, CDR2 YYNGEE. This CDR3 spans 16 amino acids. The CDR3 DNA sequence: TGTGCCAGCAGCGCCCTGAACGGTGGGGGGGGAGATACGCAGTATTTT. Translation: CASSALNGGGGDTQYF.

This clone has more than one count but fewer than ten. The chain joins TRBV28 to TRBJ1-2, with no clear D. The V gene lost 6 bases and the J gene lost 1 base, with 15 bases spanning the gap. The CDR3 has 15 amino acids. The V gene's germline CDR1 is MDHEN and CDR2 SYDVKM. The CDR3 DNA follows: TGTGCCAGCAGCCAGACGGGGAGGCGTAACTATGGCTACACCTTC. Protein: CASSQTGRRNYGYTF.

The chain joins TRBV14 to TRBJ1-1, with unresolved D. V was cut by 4 bases and J by 11 bases, with 8 bases left in between. Germline V CDR1 and CDR2: SGHDN, FVKESK. CDR3 size: 10 residues. CDR3: CASSPTRAFF. CDR3 coding DNA: TGTGCCAGCAGCCCCACACGGGCTTTCTTT.

CDR3 coding DNA: TGTGCCAGCAGTGTAAAGCAGGTCTATCAGCCCCAGCATTTT. Protein product: CASSVKQVYQPQHF. The gene calls are TRBV2 and TRBJ1-5, with no clear D. This CDR3 has 14 amino acids. V lost 4 bases to trimming and J lost 5 bases, with 12 bases between them. Germline-derived CDR1 and CDR2 are SNHLY and FYNNEI.